Sequencing of this T cell receptor beta chain was carried out in a study of cytomegalovirus exposure and HLA in healthy donors listed by TCRdb under 2017. About the study as a whole: In an earlier analysis of roughly 500 of the donors, 276 Gb of sequence data and about 110 million unique TCR beta sequences from 150 million to 200 million T cells were reported. An early release covering 550 to 700 HLA-typed donors comprised about 320 gigabases of sequencing data and around 86 million unique TCR sequences. Of the roughly 410 genotyped donors, 70% to 90% were placed in the genetic ancestry cluster associated with self-reported Caucasian donors. The aim of the study was to test whether cataloging public T cell receptors could identify signatures of past pathogen exposure. The T cell repertoires of under 700 subjects were profiled by immunosequencing and related to cytomegalovirus serostatus. Along with the approximately 600-subject first cohort, a separate validation cohort of over a hundred different subjects was used. To predict cytomegalovirus infection status, the study brought together high-throughput TCR immunosequencing, statistical association of individual TCRs with disease status, and machine learning. In a later analysis, previously published TCR beta repertoires from 666 donors were re-analyzed and high-resolution HLA genotyping was added so that TCR occurrence patterns could be studied. Rather than using new phenotypic data, the later analysis identified candidate immune exposures from TCR beta sequences and from how often those sequences occurred across donors. To decide whether each TCR beta V gene segment behaved as functional or pseudogenic, an earlier analysis of 587 of the donors relied on high-throughput TCR beta sequencing. Donor age, sex, ethnicity and CMV serostatus were collected together with the repertoire data. Genome-wide SNP genotypes for about 65% of the 666 donors were used in a later genetic analysis, which treated that subset as a discovery cohort. All discovery cohort repertoires had been generated on a single sequencing platform. Both class I and class II loci were covered by HLA typing, at four-digit resolution. The number of typed donors differed by locus: roughly 629-630 for A, B, C, DRB1 and DQB1; approximately 520 for DQA1; some 590 for DPA1; and about 450 for DPB1. Several DR-DQ haplotypes were treated as single units for association and clustering because of strong linkage in the cohort. Among a few hundred genotyped donors of the cohort, an average of approximately 240,000 unique TCR beta nucleotide sequences were sequenced per donor, roughly 20% of them non-productive. Results and caveats for the whole study, not just this receptor: Strong co-occurrence of HLA alleles, especially DR and DQ, made assigning TCR associations to individual alleles difficult. Because counts were too low, 15 to 20 rarely observed V segments, including chromosome 9 orphons, were excluded from the earlier analysis of 587 of the donors. In a later analysis, several top co-occurrence clusters were reported to appear linked to parvovirus B19, influenza, CMV and Epstein-Barr virus. In a later genetic analysis, fewer N-insertions in productive TCRs were reported among donors in an Asian-associated ancestry cluster than the roughly 710-donor mean. Roughly uniform sequencing depth across donors was assumed in presence/absence analyses, although this assumption may not hold. A few of the identified cytomegalovirus-associated TCR beta chains were confirmed in vitro to be specific for cytomegalovirus antigens. The authors suggested that the approach could potentially be extended to other disease states and immunological phenotypes. A group of highly shared sequence variants was considered likely to be a technical artifact of the sequencing pipeline. Correlated functional status among segregating V segments might be attributable to linkage disequilibrium, but an unknown experimental factor could not be ruled out. In a later analysis, around 17,000 TCR beta sequences were associated with specific HLA alleles at a false discovery rate of 0.05. A later analysis found that HLA-associated TCR beta chains were more clonally expanded and had lower generation probabilities than equally common non-associated chains. The classifier was reported to diagnose cytomegalovirus status with high specificity and sensitivity in both the original and validation cohorts. A further reported finding was that TCR beta sequences accurately predicted the HLA-A and HLA-B alleles for most subjects in the first cohort. Most TCR sequences were observed very rarely across donors, whereas some public TCRs were present in many individuals. In an earlier analysis of 587 of the donors, most TCR beta V segments appeared in productive rearrangements about 87% or about 30% of the time, broadly matching IMGT annotations. A later analysis found that TCR association rates varied across HLA loci, with DRB1 alleles showing the most associated TCRs and HLA-C alleles the fewest. According to a later analysis, most CMV-associated TCR beta chains appeared to be HLA-restricted, and the HLA associations seemed to be driven largely by CMV exposure. Some IMGT-functional V segments, including TRBV6-2 and TRBV6-3, could not be distinguished by the 87-base-pair reads and were therefore excluded. In a later genetic analysis, a missense DCLRE1C variant was associated with V-gene and J-gene trimming of TCR beta chains, and the association was replicated in an independent cohort. HLA typing was unavailable for some donors at each locus, so association tests used only the typed subset. This cohort had only TCR beta chains sequenced, and the lack of alpha or paired-chain data limited which features could be detected. Immune exposure information for the cohort was limited to CMV serostatus. The study listed 150 to 200 TCR beta chains as associated with cytomegalovirus.

Remarks on this clone: It has no known antigen specificity. Base qualities were left out, and no much larger clone turns up one base away.

Receptor libraries were prepared by the immunoSEQ multiplex PCR assay. For the multiplex PCR, a mixture combining 60 forward primers for TCR Vbeta segments and 13 reverse primers for TCR Jbeta segments was used. A multiplex PCR assay on genomic DNA amplified the CDR3 region of rearranged TCR beta genes. Amplified TCR beta libraries were sequenced as 87-base-pair reads on the Illumina HiSeq System. The study's own analysis went as follows. A later analysis tallied 80 million to 95 million unique TCR beta chains across the roughly 610 repertoires, and about 10 million of those chains were shared by two or more donors. Raw reads were error-corrected and collapsed into unique sequences by a nearest-neighbor algorithm in which closely related sequences were merged to remove PCR and sequencing errors. To assign V, D and J gene segments, CDR3 sequences were aligned to IMGT reference sequences. Each retained sequence needed at least a six-nucleotide match to both a V gene segment and a J gene segment. A rearrangement was called productive if the CDR3 had no stop codons and remained in frame with V and J, and every other rearrangement was called non-productive. CDR3 was defined by IMGT convention, running from the second conserved V-encoded cysteine to the conserved J-encoded phenylalanine. The earlier analysis of more than 450 of the donors excluded sequences that lacked an unambiguous match to a single V gene segment. An earlier analysis of approximately 590 of the donors classified V segments as functional when productive rearrangements were above 56.7% and as segregating when the standard deviation between donors was above 5%. To diagnose cytomegalovirus status from the catalog of TCR beta chain sequences, a statistical classification framework was built. V and J gene assignment, in a later analysis, came from comparing TCR nucleotide sequences with IMGT/GENE-DB human TR gene sequences. The TCRdist pipeline was used in a later analysis to assign CDR3 sequences and most-parsimonious VDJ recombination scenarios. A later analysis defined each TCR beta chain by its CDR3 amino acid sequence plus V-gene family, and excluded reads lacking a unique V-gene family. To address suspected cross-contamination and a sequencing artifact, a later analysis removed roughly 640 highly shared, low-generation-probability nucleotide sequences. A later analysis calculated a clonal expansion index for each public chain from normalized within-repertoire ranks of inferred template counts. Generation probabilities in a later analysis came from a VDJ recombination model fitted to out-of-frame rearrangements, and those results were checked against IGoR. In a later analysis, TCR-TCR, TCR-HLA and TCR-CMV co-occurrence was scored with hypergeometric tests, and a repertoire-size bias correction was applied to TCR pairs. False discovery rates were estimated in a later analysis by permuting HLA or CMV assignments 20 times. A later analysis grouped co-occurring TCRs with DBSCAN, adding TCRdist sequence similarity when clustering within HLA-allele-positive subsets. For co-occurrence clustering, repertoires with fewer than 30,000 or more than 120,000 public chains were excluded, along with 4 to 6 repertoires with anomalous nucleotide sharing. TCRdb holds this immuneACCESS table with in-frame rearrangements only. Some clones are missing; in checked studies, unresolved V genes explain under half, and the rest has no known cause. V, J and clone size derive from that table, while D and trimming were established from the DNA sequence. The sample contains roughly 120,000 clones, 65% to 80% of them found a single time. Of the sample, around 13% is held by the ten largest clones.

In total, approximately 610 healthy bone marrow donors made up the cohort. At the time of sampling, all cohort members were nominally healthy, though unrecorded immune exposures were likely present. The donor was CMV seropositive and was included in the group of 250 to 300 seropositive cohort members. A peripheral blood sample was collected from each donor, and TCR beta sequencing was performed on peripheral blood mononuclear cells. Genomic DNA was extracted from the blood cell samples with the Qiagen DNeasy Blood Extraction Kit. Reading the germline V gene gives CDR1 KGHSH and CDR2 LQKENI. The cysteine opens and the phenylalanine closes a CDR3 of 15 amino acids. The retained sequence is limited to the CDR3, 45 bases, with the frame set at the first base. V drops 2 bases and J drops 5 bases, leaving 15 bases in between.

This receptor chain uses TRBV18 and TRBJ2-5; TRBD1 is a weak D gene call, 6 bases matching. The clonotype was recovered from a middle-aged woman in good health and CMV-seropositive. The sequenced sample was PBMCs. Here is the DNA: TGTGCCAGCTCACCAATCAGGGGCGCGGAGGAGACCCAGTACTTC. This translates into CASSPIRGAEETQYF.